The rows below give T cell receptor beta chains drawn from one sample of a study of long-term antiretroviral therapy in people with HIV. This table comes from immunoSEQ multiplex PCR, and its TCRdb copy is limited to in-frame clones, with some not included. The sample gives 25,000 or so clones, 93% of which show up once; 10% is in the top ten. The sequencing here drew on unsorted PBMCs, taken 6.2 years after starting antiretroviral therapy. Receptors originate from a man aged 35 to 55 with HIV. Both conserved end residues are trimmed from each CDR3. A clone size is listed for some rows: how often the clone was seen (once, few, many), or a class if it is expanded.

j_call | clone_size | v_call | cdr3_aa
TRBJ1-1 | - | TRBV19 | ASRTGGNTEAF
TRBJ2-1 | - | TRBV15 | ATRDLANEQF
TRBJ2-1 | - | TRBV29-1 | SVDGRDFYNEQF
TRBJ2-7 | once | TRBV6-5 | ASSYGLGGSYEQY
TRBJ2-3 | - | TRBV7-9 | ASSARGRSDTQY
TRBJ1-1 | - | TRBV11-2 | ASSTQTDNTEAF
TRBJ2-1 | once | TRBV29-1 | SVEEGRGGYNEQF
TRBJ1-2 | - | TRBV6-5 | ASSPTGTGSRGYT
TRBJ1-1 | - | TRBV6-1 | ASRTGQENTEAF
TRBJ2-7 | - | TRBV5-6 | ASSLGGAAREQY
TRBJ2-3 | - | TRBV7-6 | ASSSPGSTDTQY
TRBJ2-1 | few | TRBV27 | ASSAGLMSSYNEQF
TRBJ2-7 | - | TRBV7-9 | ASSPPGVGEQY
TRBJ1-1 | - | TRBV21-1 | ASSKGPTRGRPEAF
TRBJ1-1 | - | TRBV11-2 | ASSLVAGNTEAF
TRBJ2-2 | - | TRBV6-4 | ASSDAAGTGELF
TRBJ2-1 | - | TRBV7-2 | ASSSYIDNEQF
TRBJ1-2 | - | TRBV7-8 | ASSLGTALNGYT
TRBJ2-5 | - | TRBV5-1 | ASSFGVQETQY
TRBJ2-6 | - | TRBV7-3 | ASTQGGASGANVLT
TRBJ1-4 | - | TRBV6-6 | ASTPRLGEKLF
TRBJ1-1 | - | TRBV7-2 | ASSPSLSSEAF
TRBJ2-5 | - | TRBV10-3 | AISGGGGLETQY
TRBJ1-1 | - | TRBV29-1 | SVHTGINTEAF
TRBJ1-4 | - | TRBV10-3 | AISRGPQGGLEKLF
TRBJ2-1 | - | TRBV6-4 | ATKDFSLGNEQF
TRBJ1-6 | - | TRBV19 | ASSIDHGDSPLH
TRBJ2-7 | - | TRBV5-5 | ASSTRQTGEQY
TRBJ1-4 | - | TRBV6-9 | ASSYLPGTEKLF
TRBJ2-7 | - | TRBV10-2 | ASSEWVGRASEQY
TRBJ2-2 | - | TRBV6-6 | ASRGLAINTGELF
TRBJ2-7 | - | TRBV6-1 | ASTPHRDTYYEQY
TRBJ1-2 | - | TRBV18 | ASSPPGQGAGGYT
TRBJ2-7 | few | TRBV6-6 | ASSYPNLDASYEQY
TRBJ2-1 | - | TRBV6-4 | ASSDSAENNEQF
TRBJ1-5 | - | TRBV7-8 | ASSLGSTNPQH
TRBJ2-2 | - | TRBV13 | ASSLRVRTGELF
TRBJ2-3 | - | TRBV5-3 | ARSPWGTAGVPDTQY
TRBJ1-3 | - | TRBV4-2 | ASSQDYSSSGNTIY
TRBJ1-1 | - | TRBV6-6 | ASRGTGTTEAF
TRBJ2-5 | - | TRBV5-1 | ASTPTKGGGEETQY
TRBJ1-2 | - | TRBV28 | ASSLGQGNGYT
TRBJ2-7 | - | TRBV6-5 | ASSYSRVRQAYEQY
TRBJ2-2 | - | TRBV2 | ASSSGQGEATGELF
TRBJ2-7 | - | TRBV5-4 | ASSFGGGLEQY